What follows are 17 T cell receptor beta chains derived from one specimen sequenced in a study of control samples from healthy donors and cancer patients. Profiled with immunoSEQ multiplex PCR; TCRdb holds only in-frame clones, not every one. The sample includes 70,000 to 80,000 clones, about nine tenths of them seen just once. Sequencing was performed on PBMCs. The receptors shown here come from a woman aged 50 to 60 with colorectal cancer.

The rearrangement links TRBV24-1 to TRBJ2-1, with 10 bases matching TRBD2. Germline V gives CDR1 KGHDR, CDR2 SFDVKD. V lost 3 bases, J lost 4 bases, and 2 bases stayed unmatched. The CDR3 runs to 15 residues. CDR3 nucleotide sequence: TGTGCCACCAGTGATCCGGGACTAGCGTACAATGAGCAGTTCTTC. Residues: CATSDPGLAYNEQFF.

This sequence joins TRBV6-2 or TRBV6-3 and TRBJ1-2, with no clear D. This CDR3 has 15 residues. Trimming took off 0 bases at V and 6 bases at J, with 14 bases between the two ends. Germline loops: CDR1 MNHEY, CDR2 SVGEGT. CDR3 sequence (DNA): TGTGCCAGCAGTTACTCTCGGCAGGAGCTCGATGGCTACACCTTC. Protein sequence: CASSYSRQELDGYTF.

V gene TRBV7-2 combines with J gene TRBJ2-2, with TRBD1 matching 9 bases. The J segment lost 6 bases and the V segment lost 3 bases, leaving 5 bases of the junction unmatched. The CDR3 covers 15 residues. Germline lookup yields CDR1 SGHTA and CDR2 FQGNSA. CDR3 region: CASSFFGQGPGELFF. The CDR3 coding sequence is TGTGCCAGCAGCTTCTTTGGACAGGGGCCCGGGGAGCTGTTTTTT.

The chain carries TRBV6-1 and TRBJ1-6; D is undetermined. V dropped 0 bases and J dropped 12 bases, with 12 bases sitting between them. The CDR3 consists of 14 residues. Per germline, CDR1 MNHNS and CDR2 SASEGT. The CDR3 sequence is CASSEAPTGGPLHF. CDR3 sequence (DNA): TGTGCCAGCAGTGAAGCGCCGACCGGAGGACCCCTCCACTTT.

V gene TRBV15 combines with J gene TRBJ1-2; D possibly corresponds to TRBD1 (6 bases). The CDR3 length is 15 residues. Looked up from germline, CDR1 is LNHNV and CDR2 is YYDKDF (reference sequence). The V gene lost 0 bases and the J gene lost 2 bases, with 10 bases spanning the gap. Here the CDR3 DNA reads TGTGCCACCAGCAGAGACGGGGGGCGCAACTATGGCTACACCTTC. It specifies CATSRDGGRNYGYTF.

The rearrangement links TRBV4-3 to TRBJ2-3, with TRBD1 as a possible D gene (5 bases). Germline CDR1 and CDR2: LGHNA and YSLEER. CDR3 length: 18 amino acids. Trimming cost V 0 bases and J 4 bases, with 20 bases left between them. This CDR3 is CASSQDMALPHRPDTQYF. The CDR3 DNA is TGCGCCAGCAGCCAAGATATGGCACTTCCACACAGGCCAGATACGCAGTATTTT.

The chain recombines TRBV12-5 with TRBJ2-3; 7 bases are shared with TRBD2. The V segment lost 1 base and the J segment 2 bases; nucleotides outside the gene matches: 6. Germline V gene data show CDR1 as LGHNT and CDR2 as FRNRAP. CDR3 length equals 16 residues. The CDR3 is CASGLAPGLFTDTQYF. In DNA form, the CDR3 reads TGTGCTAGTGGTTTGGCCCCGGGACTATTCACAGATACGCAGTATTTT.

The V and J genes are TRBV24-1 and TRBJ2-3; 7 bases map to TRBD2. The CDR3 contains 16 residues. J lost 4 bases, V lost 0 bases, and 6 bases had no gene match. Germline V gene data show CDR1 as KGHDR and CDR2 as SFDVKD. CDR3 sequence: CATSDLQAGRADTQYF. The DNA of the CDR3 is TGTGCCACCAGTGATTTGCAGGCAGGGAGGGCAGATACGCAGTATTTT.

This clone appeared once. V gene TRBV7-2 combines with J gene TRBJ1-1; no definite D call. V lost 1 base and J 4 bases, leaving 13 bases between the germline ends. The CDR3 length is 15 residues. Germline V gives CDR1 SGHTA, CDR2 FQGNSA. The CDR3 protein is CASSLGEVGPTEAFF. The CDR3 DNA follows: TGTGCCAGCAGCTTAGGGGAGGTCGGGCCCACTGAAGCTTTCTTT.

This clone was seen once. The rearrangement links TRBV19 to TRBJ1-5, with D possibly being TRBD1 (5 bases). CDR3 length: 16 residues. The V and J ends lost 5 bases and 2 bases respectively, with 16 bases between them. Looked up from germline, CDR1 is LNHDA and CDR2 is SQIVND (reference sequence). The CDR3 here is CASSSRALRGNQPQHF. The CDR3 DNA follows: TGTGCCAGTAGTTCAAGGGCCCTCAGGGGCAATCAGCCCCAGCATTTT.

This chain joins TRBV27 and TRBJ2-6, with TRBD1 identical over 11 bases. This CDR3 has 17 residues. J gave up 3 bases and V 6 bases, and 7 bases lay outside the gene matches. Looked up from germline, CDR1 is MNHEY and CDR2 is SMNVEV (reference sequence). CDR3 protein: CASSPGQGVFGANVLTF. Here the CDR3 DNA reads TGTGCCAGCAGCCCGGGACAGGGGGTCTTTGGGGCCAACGTCCTGACTTTC.

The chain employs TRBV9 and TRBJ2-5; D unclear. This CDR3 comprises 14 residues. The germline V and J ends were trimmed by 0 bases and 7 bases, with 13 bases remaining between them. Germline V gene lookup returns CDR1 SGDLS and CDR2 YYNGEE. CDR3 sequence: CASSVADGVGTQYF. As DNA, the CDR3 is TGTGCCAGCAGCGTAGCCGATGGGGTAGGGACCCAGTACTTC.

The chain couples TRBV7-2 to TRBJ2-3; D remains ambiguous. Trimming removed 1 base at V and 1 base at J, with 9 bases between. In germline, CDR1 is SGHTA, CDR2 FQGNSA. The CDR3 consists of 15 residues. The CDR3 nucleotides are TGTGCCAGCAGCTTAGTAAGGGCCGGCACAGATACGCAGTATTTT. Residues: CASSLVRAGTDTQYF.

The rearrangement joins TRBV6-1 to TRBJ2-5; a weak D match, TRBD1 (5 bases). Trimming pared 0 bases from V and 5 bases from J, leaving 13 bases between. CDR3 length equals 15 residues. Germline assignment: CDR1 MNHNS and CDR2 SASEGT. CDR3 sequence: CASSEAGWGGETQYF. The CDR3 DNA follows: TGTGCCAGCAGTGAAGCGGGTTGGGGCGGCGAGACCCAGTACTTC.

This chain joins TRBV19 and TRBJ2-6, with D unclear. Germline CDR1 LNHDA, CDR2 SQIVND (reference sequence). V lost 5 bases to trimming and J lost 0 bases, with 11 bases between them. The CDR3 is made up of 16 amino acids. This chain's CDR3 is CASSDPGLSGANVLTF. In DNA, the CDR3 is TGTGCCAGTAGTGATCCCGGGCTCTCTGGGGCCAACGTCCTGACTTTC.

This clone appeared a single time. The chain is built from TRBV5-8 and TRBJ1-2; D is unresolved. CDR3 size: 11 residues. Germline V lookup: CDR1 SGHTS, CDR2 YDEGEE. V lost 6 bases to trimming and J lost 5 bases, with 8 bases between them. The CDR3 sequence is CASTREYGYTF. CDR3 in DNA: TGTGCCAGCACGCGGGAGTATGGCTACACCTTC.

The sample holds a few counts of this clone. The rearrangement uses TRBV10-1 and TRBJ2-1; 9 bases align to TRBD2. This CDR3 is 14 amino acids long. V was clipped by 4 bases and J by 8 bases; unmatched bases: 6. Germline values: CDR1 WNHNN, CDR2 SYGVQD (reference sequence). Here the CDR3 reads CASSGSGGFYEQFF. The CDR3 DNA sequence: TGCGCCAGCAGTGGGAGCGGGGGGTTCTATGAGCAGTTCTTC.